Given below is one TCR beta chain in context. Antigen specificity is unknown. This entry belongs to a study of beta chain features in type 1 diabetes. Sequencing targeted expressed TCRB transcripts, as all isolated RNA had been reverse transcribed. TCRdb's table, derived via immunoSEQ multiplex PCR, lists solely in-frame clones and lacks some. Among 310,000 or so clones listed, approximately 15% were seen once. V was clipped by 7 bases and J by 0 bases, with 10 bases between them. The germline CDR1 and CDR2 sequences are MDHEN and SYDVKM. CDR3 size: 13 residues. Study findings and constraints: Type 1 diabetes patients had moderately but significantly shorter TCRB CDR3s in all four CD4+ subsets.

The origin of this receptor is a man aged 18-30 years with type 1 diabetes. Sequenced sample: naive CD4+ T cells from blood. The genes are TRBV28 and TRBJ2-7; D is possibly TRBD1 (6 bases). The CDR3 loop is CASIPGASYEQYF. The CDR3 DNA is TGTGCCAGCATCCCAGGGGCCTCCTACGAGCAGTACTTC.